This TCR beta chain was sequenced during a study of blood T cells in healthy people across ages. This clonotype was detected only a few times. A sample-barcoded 5' primer and a J-beta primer mix were used in a second PCR of about 7 to 12 cycles. Via MiXCR, TCRdb re-called the 5' RACE reads, giving one row per CDR3 protein. The table records more than 650,000 distinct CDR3 sequences, less than 70% of them present only once. This CDR3 contains 14 residues. Trimming took off 4 bases at V and 4 bases at J, with 13 bases between the two ends. Germline-derived CDR1 and CDR2 are MGHRA and YSYEKL. For every donor, a draw yielded around 10 milliliters of peripheral blood. Total RNA amounts of at least 6 micrograms were extracted per sample.

The TCR was taken from an elderly man in good health. The sample was blood. This chain joins TRBV4-1 and TRBJ1-2; D may be TRBD1 (5 bases). The CDR3 DNA follows: TGCGCCAGCAGCCCCCGGGAGGGGAGCTATGGCTACACCTTC. This codes for CASSPREGSYGYTF.